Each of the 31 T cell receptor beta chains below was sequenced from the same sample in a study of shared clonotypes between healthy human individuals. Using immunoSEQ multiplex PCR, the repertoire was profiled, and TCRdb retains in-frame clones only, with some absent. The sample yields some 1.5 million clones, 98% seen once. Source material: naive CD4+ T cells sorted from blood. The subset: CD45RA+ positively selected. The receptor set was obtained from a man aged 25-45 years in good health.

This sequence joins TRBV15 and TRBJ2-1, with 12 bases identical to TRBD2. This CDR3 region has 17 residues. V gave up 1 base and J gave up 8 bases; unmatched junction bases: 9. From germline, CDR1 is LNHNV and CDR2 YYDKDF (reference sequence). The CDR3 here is CATSRGPLAGGSDEQFF. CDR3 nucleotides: TGTGCCACCAGCAGAGGGCCACTAGCGGGAGGCAGCGATGAGCAGTTCTTC.

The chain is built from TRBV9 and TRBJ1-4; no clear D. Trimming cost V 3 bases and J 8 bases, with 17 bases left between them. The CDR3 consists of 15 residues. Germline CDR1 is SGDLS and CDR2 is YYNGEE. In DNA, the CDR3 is TGTGCCAGCAGCGACGGATCGCTTAAAGGGGAAAAACTGTTTTTT. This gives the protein CASSDGSLKGEKLFF.

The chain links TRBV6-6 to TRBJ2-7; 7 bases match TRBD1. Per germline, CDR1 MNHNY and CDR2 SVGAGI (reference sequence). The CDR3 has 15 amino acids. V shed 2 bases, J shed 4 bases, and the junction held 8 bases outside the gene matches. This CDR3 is CASSYETGNTYEQYF. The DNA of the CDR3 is TGTGCCAGCAGTTACGAGACAGGGAATACTTACGAGCAGTACTTC.

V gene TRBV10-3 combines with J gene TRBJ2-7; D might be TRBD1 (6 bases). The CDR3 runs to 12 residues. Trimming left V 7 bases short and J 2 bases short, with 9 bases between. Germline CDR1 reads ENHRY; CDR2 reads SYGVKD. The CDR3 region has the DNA TGTGCCATCAAGGGGGAAACCTACGAGCAGTACTTC. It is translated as CAIKGETYEQYF.

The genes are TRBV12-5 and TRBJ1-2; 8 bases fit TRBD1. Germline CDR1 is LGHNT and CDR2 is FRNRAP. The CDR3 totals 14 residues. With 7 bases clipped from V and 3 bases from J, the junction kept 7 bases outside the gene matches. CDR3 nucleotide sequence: TGTGCTAGTGCCGCGGACAGGGCTTACTATGGCTACACCTTC. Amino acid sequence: CASAADRAYYGYTF.

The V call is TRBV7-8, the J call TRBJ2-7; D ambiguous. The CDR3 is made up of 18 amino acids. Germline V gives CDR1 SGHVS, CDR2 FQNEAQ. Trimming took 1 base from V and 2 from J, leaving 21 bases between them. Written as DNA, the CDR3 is TGTGCCAGCAGCTTAGTAGTGAGTCAGGTGGCGAGGCCCTACGAGCAGTACTTC. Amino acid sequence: CASSLVVSQVARPYEQYF.

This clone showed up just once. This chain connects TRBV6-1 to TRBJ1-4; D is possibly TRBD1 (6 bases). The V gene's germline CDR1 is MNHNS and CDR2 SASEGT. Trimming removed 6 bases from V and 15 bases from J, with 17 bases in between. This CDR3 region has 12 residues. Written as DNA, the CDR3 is TGTGCCAGCAGCGATACAGGGAGAGGGGTGTTTTTT. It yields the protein CASSDTGRGVFF.

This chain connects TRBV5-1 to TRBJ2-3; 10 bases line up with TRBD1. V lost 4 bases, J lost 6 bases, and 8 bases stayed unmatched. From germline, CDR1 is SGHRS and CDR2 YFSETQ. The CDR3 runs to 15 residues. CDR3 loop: CASSAGQGFKDTQYF. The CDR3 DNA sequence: TGCGCCAGCAGCGCGGGACAGGGGTTCAAGGATACGCAGTATTTT.

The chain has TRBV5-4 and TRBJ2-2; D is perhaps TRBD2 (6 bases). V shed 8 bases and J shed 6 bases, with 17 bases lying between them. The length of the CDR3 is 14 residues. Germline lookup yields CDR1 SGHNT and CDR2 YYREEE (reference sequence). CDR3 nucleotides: TGTGCCAGTCAGGAGGGCCTAGTGGCCGGGGAGCTGTTTTTT. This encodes CASQEGLVAGELFF.

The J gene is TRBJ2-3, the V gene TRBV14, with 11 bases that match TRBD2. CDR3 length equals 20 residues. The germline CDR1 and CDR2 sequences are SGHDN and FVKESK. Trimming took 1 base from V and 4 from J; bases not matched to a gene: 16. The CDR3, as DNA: TGTGCCAGCAGCCAAGTGCGTCTAGCGGGAGGCCATCCTTTGTCAGATACGCAGTATTTT. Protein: CASSQVRLAGGHPLSDTQYF.

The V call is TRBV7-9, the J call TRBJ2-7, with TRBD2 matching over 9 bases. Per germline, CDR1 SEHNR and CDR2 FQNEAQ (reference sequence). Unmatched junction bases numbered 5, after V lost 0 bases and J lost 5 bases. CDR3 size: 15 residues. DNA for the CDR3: TGTGCCAGCAGCTTAGCGAGCGGGAGGTGGAACGAGCAGTACTTC. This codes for CASSLASGRWNEQYF.

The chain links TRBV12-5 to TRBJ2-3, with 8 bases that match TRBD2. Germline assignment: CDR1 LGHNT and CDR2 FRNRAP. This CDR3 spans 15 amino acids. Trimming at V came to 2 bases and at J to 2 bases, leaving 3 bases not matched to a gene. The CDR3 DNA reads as TGTGCTAGTGGTTTGACTAGCGGCCCCACAGATACGCAGTATTTT. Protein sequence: CASGLTSGPTDTQYF.

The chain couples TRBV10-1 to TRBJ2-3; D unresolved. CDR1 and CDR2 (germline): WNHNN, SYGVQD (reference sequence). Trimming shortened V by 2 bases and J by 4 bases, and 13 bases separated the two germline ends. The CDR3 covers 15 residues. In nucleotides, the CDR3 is TGCGCCAGCAGTGAGAAGGTGGGATGGTCAGATACGCAGTATTTT. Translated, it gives CASSEKVGWSDTQYF.

The CDR3 DNA reads as TGCGCCAGCAGCCTAATTACAGGGGGCGAGCAGTACTTC. Translated, it gives CASSLITGGEQYF. This chain joins TRBV5-1 and TRBJ2-7, with 8 bases matching TRBD1. J gave up 6 bases and V 4 bases, and 6 bases lay outside the gene matches. The CDR3 totals 13 residues. CDR1 is SGHRS, CDR2 YFSETQ, per germline.

CDR3 residues: CASHTGTGTGELFF. CDR3 coding DNA: TGTGCCAGTCACACCGGGACCGGCACCGGGGAGCTGTTTTTT. V usage is TRBV19 and J usage is TRBJ2-2; D could derive from TRBD1 or TRBD2 (5 bases each). The CDR3 spans 14 residues. Germline CDR1 LNHDA, CDR2 SQIVND (reference sequence). Trimming stripped 8 bases from V and 4 bases from J, with 14 bases between.

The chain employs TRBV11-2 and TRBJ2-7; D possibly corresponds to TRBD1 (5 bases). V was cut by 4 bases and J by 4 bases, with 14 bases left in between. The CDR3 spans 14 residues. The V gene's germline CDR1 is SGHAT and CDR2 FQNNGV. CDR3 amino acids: CASSSTWPGYEQYF. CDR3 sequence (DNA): TGTGCCAGCAGCTCAACCTGGCCAGGGTACGAGCAGTACTTC.

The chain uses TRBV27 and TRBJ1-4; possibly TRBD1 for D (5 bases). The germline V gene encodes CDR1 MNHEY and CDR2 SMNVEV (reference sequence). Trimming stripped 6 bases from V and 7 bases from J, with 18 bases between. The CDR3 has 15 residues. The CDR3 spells CASRLGSGRSEKLFF. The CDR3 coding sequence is TGTGCCAGCAGGCTGGGGTCGGGACGGAGTGAAAAACTGTTTTTT.

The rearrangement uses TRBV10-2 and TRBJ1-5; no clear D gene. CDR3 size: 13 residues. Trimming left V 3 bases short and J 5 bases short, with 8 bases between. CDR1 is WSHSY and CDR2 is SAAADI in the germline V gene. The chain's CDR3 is CASSDAWYQPQHF. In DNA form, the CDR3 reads TGCGCCAGCAGTGATGCATGGTATCAGCCCCAGCATTTT.

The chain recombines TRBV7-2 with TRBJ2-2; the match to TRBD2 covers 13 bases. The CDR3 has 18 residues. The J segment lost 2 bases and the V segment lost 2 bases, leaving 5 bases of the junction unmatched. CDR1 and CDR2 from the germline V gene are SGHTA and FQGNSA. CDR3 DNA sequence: TGTGCCAGCAGCTTACGACTAGCGGGAGGAGGAAACACCGGGGAGCTGTTTTTT. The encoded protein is CASSLRLAGGGNTGELFF.

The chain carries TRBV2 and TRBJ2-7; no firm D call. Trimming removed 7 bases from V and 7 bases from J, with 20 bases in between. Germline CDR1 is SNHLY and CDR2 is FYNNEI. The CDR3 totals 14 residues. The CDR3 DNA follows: TGTGCCAGCACATTTGGCAGTACCCCTGGGGAGCAGTACTTC. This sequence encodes CASTFGSTPGEQYF.

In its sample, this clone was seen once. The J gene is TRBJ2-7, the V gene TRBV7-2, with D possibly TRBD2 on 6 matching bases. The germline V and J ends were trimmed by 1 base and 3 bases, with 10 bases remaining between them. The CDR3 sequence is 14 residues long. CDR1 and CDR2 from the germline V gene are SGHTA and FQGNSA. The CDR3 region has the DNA TGTGCCAGCAGCTTAGAGTGGCGGGACTACGAGCAGTACTTC. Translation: CASSLEWRDYEQYF.

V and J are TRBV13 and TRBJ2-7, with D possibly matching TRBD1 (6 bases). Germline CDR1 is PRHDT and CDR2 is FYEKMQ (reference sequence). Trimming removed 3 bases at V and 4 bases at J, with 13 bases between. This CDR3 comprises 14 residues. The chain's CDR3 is CASSFRDILYEQYF. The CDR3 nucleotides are TGTGCCAGCAGCTTCCGGGACATCTTGTACGAGCAGTACTTC. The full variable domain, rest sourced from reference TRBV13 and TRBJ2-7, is AAGVIQSPRHLIKEKRETATLKCYPIPRHDTVYWYQQGPGQDPQFLISFYEKMQSDKGSIPDRFSAQQFSDYHSELNMSSLELGDSALYFCASSFRDILYEQYFGPGTRLTVT.

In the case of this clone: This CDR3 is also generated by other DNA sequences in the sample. This CDR3 is CATSRDRSYEQYF. As DNA, the CDR3 is TGTGCCACCAGCAGAGATAGGTCCTACGAGCAGTACTTC. J is TRBJ2-7 and V is TRBV15; no definite D call. The CDR3 totals 13 residues. CDR1 and CDR2 from the germline V gene are LNHNV and YYDKDF (reference sequence). V dropped 0 bases and J dropped 1 base, with 4 bases sitting between them.

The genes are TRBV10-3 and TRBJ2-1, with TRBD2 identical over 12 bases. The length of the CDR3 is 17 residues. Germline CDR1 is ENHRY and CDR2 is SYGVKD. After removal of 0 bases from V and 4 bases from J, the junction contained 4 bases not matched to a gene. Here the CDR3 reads CAISESQGTSGYNEQFF. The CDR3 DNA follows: TGTGCCATCAGTGAGTCACAAGGGACTAGCGGGTACAATGAGCAGTTCTTC.

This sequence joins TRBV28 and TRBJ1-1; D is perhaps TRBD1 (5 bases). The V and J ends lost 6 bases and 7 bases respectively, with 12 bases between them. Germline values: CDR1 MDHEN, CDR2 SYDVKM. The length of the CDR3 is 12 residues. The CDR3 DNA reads TGTGCCAGCAGCATACTCAGGGATGAAGCTTTCTTT. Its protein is CASSILRDEAFF.

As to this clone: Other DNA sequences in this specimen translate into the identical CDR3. CDR3 protein: CASSVGRNTEAFF. The CDR3 DNA is TGTGCCAGCAGCGTAGGACGGAACACTGAAGCTTTCTTT. This sequence joins TRBV9 and TRBJ1-1; D unresolved. V gave up 0 bases and J gave up 1 base, with 4 bases separating them. From germline, CDR1 is SGDLS and CDR2 YYNGEE. The CDR3 contains 13 residues. Full variable domain (remainder filled in from reference TRBV9 and TRBJ1-1): DSGVTQTPKHLITATGQRVTLRCSPRSGDLSVYWYQQSLDQGLQFLIQYYNGEERAKGNILERFSAQQFPDLHSELNLSSLELGDSALYFCASSVGRNTEAFFGQGTRLTVV.

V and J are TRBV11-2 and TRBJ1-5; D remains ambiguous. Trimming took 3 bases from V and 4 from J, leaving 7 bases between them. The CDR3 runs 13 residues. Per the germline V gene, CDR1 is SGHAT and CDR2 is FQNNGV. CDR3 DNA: TGTGCCAGCAGCTTGCAGAGTAATCAGCCCCAGCATTTT. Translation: CASSLQSNQPQHF.

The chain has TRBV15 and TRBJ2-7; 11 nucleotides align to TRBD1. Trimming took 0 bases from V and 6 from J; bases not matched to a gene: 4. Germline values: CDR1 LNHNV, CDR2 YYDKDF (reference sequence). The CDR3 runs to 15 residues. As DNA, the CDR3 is TGTGCCACCAGCAGAGAGGACAGGGGGCTTGGCGAGCAGTACTTC. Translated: CATSREDRGLGEQYF.

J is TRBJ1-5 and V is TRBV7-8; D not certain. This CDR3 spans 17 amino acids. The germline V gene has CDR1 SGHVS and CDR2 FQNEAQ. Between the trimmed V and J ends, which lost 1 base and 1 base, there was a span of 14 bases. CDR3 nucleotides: TGTGCCAGCAGCTTAGAGCGGAGGCAGCTAAGCAATCAGCCCCAGCATTTT. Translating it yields CASSLERRQLSNQPQHF.

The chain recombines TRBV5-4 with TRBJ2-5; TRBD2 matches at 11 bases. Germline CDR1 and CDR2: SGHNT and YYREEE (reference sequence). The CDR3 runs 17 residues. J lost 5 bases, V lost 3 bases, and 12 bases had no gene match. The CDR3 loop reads CASSSTASGRWRETQYF. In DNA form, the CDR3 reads TGTGCCAGCAGCTCCACGGCTAGCGGGAGGTGGAGGGAGACCCAGTACTTC.

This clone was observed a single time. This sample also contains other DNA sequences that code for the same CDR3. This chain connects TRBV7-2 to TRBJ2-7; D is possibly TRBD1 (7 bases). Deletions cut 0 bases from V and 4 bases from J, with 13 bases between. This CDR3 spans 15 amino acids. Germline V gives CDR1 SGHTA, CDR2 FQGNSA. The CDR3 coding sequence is TGTGCCAGCAGCTTAGCCCCAGGGGGAGGATACGAGCAGTACTTC. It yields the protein CASSLAPGGGYEQYF.